This TCR beta chain came from a study of T cell responses to AZD1222 COVID-19 vaccine. General study points: Females made up more of the donors, who were largely white British, and clonal diversity may have come out too low.

V lost 4 bases to trimming and J lost 0 bases, with 18 bases between them. There are 16 residues in the CDR3. The V gene's germline CDR1 is SQVTM and CDR2 ANQGSEA. A word on this clone: What it binds is unknown.

Produced via immunoSEQ multiplex PCR; TCRdb's table is partial and in-frame only. The repertoire holds under 200,000 clones, with about 87% as singletons. The source was peripheral blood, collected on day 0 of MenACWY control vaccination. V usage is TRBV29-1 and J usage is TRBJ1-1; D remains ambiguous. The clonotype was recovered from an adult in good health. CDR3 nucleotides: TGCAGCGTTGCAAAAGTCCGGACGGATATGAACACTGAAGCTTTCTTT. Its translation: CSVAKVRTDMNTEAFF.